Each of the 22 T cell receptor beta chains below was sequenced from the same sample in a study of blood T cell repertoires in COVID-19. The protocol was immunoSEQ multiplex PCR, while the TCRdb copy is restricted to in-frame clones and leaves out a portion. The table records hundreds of thousands of clones, about nine tenths of them present only once. The sequencing sample was made of peripheral blood. These receptors came from a woman aged 18-30 years with acute or convalescent COVID-19.

This chain joins TRBV3-1 (or the pseudogene TRBV3-2) and TRBJ2-5; D perhaps matches TRBD2 (5 bases). This CDR3 is built from 15 residues. V lost 5 bases, J lost 2 bases, and 15 bases lay in between. Germline lookup yields CDR1 LGHDT and CDR2 YNNKEL (reference sequence). The CDR3 DNA reads as TGTGCCAGCAGCAGAAGAGGACTGATACAAGAGACCCAGTACTTC. Its translation is CASSRRGLIQETQYF.

The V gene is TRBV7-2, the J gene TRBJ1-2, with D possibly TRBD1 on 5 matching bases. CDR1 SGHTA and CDR2 FQGNSA come from the germline V gene. V was clipped by 5 bases and J by 4 bases, with 17 bases between them. The CDR3 runs 15 residues. The CDR3, as DNA: TGTGCCAGCAGCCCGCAACTTTCGACAGTCTATGGCTACACCTTC. Translation gives CASSPQLSTVYGYTF. Combining the CDR3 with reference TRBV7-2 and TRBJ1-2 gives the whole variable domain GAGVSQSPSNKVTEKGKDVELRCDPISGHTALYWYRQSLGQGLEFLIYFQGNSAPDKSGLPSDRFSAERTGGSVSTLTIQRTQQEDSAVYLCASSPQLSTVYGYTFGSGTRLTVV.

This chain connects TRBV25-1 to TRBJ1-6; 7 nucleotides line up with TRBD1. V lost 5 bases, J lost 6 bases, and 7 bases stayed unmatched. Germline V gene data show CDR1 as MGHDK and CDR2 as SYGVNS. This CDR3 has 15 residues. CDR3 residues: CASSPRGQFNSPLHF. In nucleotides, the CDR3 is TGTGCCAGCAGTCCACGGGGACAGTTTAATTCACCCCTCCACTTT.

This clone was seen just once. V usage is TRBV7-2 and J usage is TRBJ1-2; D is unresolved. Germline CDR1 reads SGHTA; CDR2 reads FQGNSA. Trimming shortened V by 0 bases and J by 5 bases, and 10 bases separated the two germline ends. CDR3 size: 14 residues. For the CDR3, the DNA is TGTGCCAGCAGCTTAGCTCGCGGATATTATGGCTACACCTTC. Its translation: CASSLARGYYGYTF.

CDR3 nucleotides: TGTGCCAGCAGCTTAGCAGGGTCAGGGTGGCATCAGCCCCAGCATTTT. Amino acid sequence: CASSLAGSGWHQPQHF. This chain joins TRBV7-2 and TRBJ1-5; maybe TRBD1 (5 bases). Trimming shortened V by 0 bases and J by 5 bases, and 14 bases separated the two germline ends. The CDR3 contains 16 residues. CDR1 SGHTA and CDR2 FQGNSA come from the germline V gene.

This rearrangement joins TRBV27 to TRBJ1-4; D is undetermined. Trimming took 5 bases from V and 4 from J, leaving 14 bases between them. This CDR3 contains 15 residues. Germline V CDR1 and CDR2: MNHEY, SMNVEV (reference sequence). The chain's CDR3 is CASSPSDWLNEKLFF. DNA of the CDR3: TGTGCCAGCAGTCCGTCGGACTGGCTTAATGAAAAACTGTTTTTT. Drawing the rest from reference TRBV27 and TRBJ1-4, the complete variable domain is EAQVTQNPRYLITVTGKKLTVTCSQNMNHEYMSWYRQDPGLGLRQIYYSMNVEVTDKGDVPEGYKVSRKEKRNFPLILESPSPNQTSLYFCASSPSDWLNEKLFFGSGTQLSVL.

This clone was counted once. V is TRBV14 and J is TRBJ2-7; D perhaps matches TRBD1 (5 bases). From germline, CDR1 is SGHDN and CDR2 FVKESK. Trimming shortened V by 6 bases and J by 5 bases, and 14 bases separated the two germline ends. This CDR3 has 13 residues. CDR3 in amino acids: CASSTQGFNEQYF. CDR3 sequence (DNA): TGTGCCAGCAGTACCCAGGGTTTCAACGAGCAGTACTTC.

This sequence joins TRBV5-1 and TRBJ2-3, with D maybe TRBD2 (6 bases). Trimming removed 0 bases from V and 2 bases from J, with 10 bases in between. Germline CDR1 is SGHRS and CDR2 is YFSETQ. This CDR3 region has 15 residues. The CDR3 DNA follows: TGCGCCAGCAGCTTGGCGGTAGCGGTCACAGATACGCAGTATTTT. Translation gives CASSLAVAVTDTQYF.

V is TRBV3-1 (or the pseudogene TRBV3-2) and J is TRBJ2-7; D is perhaps TRBD1 (6 bases). The V end lost 1 base, the J end lost 3 bases, and 10 bases lay between the germline ends. Germline loops: CDR1 LGHDT, CDR2 YNNKEL (reference sequence). CDR3 length: 14 residues. The DNA of the CDR3 is TGTGCCAGCAGCCAAGCGCGACAGGTCTACGAGCAGTACTTC. Protein product: CASSQARQVYEQYF.

This sequence joins TRBV18 and TRBJ2-1; the D gene is possibly TRBD1 (8 bases). V lost 3 bases, J lost 7 bases, and 19 bases lay in between. The CDR3 covers 16 residues. Per the germline V gene, CDR1 is KGHSH and CDR2 is LQKENI. CDR3 protein: CASSPLGQGGSNEQFF. In DNA form, the CDR3 reads TGTGCCAGCTCACCTCTAGGACAGGGAGGGTCGAATGAGCAGTTCTTC.

The rearrangement links TRBV7-2 to TRBJ1-2, with 7 bases aligning to TRBD1. The V and J ends lost 4 bases and 2 bases, in that order; junction bases with no gene match: 10. This CDR3 contains 16 residues. Germline V gene sequence: CDR1 SGHTA, CDR2 FQGNSA. As DNA, the CDR3 is TGTGCCAGCAGCTATTCACCCGGGACAGCAAACTATGGCTACACCTTC. Translated: CASSYSPGTANYGYTF.

The gene calls are TRBV29-1 and TRBJ2-5; 13 nucleotides line up with TRBD2. This CDR3 region has 16 residues. Per the germline V gene, CDR1 is SQVTM and CDR2 is ANQGSEA. V was clipped by 4 bases and J by 5 bases; unmatched bases: 10. The CDR3 nucleotides read TGCAGCGTTGGGACCCTTCGGACTAGCGGGGGCGAGACCCAGTACTTC. Translated, it gives CSVGTLRTSGGETQYF.

The chain employs TRBV30 and TRBJ1-5; D is unresolved. The CDR3 totals 13 residues. Germline V CDR1 and CDR2: GTSNPN, SVGIG (reference sequence). V was clipped by 3 bases and J by 4 bases, with 10 bases between them. The CDR3 DNA follows: TGTGCCTGGAGCGCGGGGAATAATCAGCCCCAGCATTTT. Its translation is CAWSAGNNQPQHF. Combining the CDR3 with reference TRBV30 and TRBJ1-5 gives the whole variable domain SQTIHQWPATLVQPVGSPLSLECTVEGTSNPNLYWYRQAAGRGLQLLFYSVGIGQISSEVPQNLSASRPQDRQFILSSKKLLLSDSGFYLCAWSAGNNQPQHFGDGTRLSIL.

The chain employs TRBV27 and TRBJ1-1; D call uncertain. The CDR3 has 12 residues. Germline CDR1 is MNHEY and CDR2 is SMNVEV (reference sequence). V lost 6 bases and J lost 3, with 8 bases in between. The chain's CDR3 is CASSRGHTEAFF. The CDR3 bases are TGTGCCAGCAGCCGAGGTCACACTGAAGCTTTCTTT.

The chain is built from TRBV27 and TRBJ2-7; 7 bases are a match to TRBD1. The CDR3 spans 12 residues. After removal of 4 bases from V and 5 bases from J, the junction contained 2 bases not matched to a gene. Germline assignment: CDR1 MNHEY and CDR2 SMNVEV (reference sequence). CDR3 in DNA: TGTGCCAGCAGTTCGACAGGGAACGAGCAGTACTTC. This translates into CASSSTGNEQYF.

This chain connects TRBV6-2 or TRBV6-3 to TRBJ2-1; 8 positions agree with TRBD1. The CDR3 extends over 14 amino acids. Germline CDR1 is MNHEY and CDR2 is SVGEGT. Unmatched junction bases numbered 5, after V lost 5 bases and J lost 5 bases. CDR3 bases: TGTGCCAGCAGTCCCCGGGACAGGCACAATGAGCAGTTCTTC. It translates to CASSPRDRHNEQFF.

This clone was counted between two and nine times. V gene TRBV28 combines with J gene TRBJ1-2; 8 nucleotides line up with TRBD1. The ends lost 3 bases at V and 6 bases at J; junction bases unmatched: 15. Per the germline V gene, CDR1 is MDHEN and CDR2 is SYDVKM. CDR3 length equals 17 residues. The CDR3 is CASSFHRGSRSRNGYTF. DNA for the CDR3: TGTGCCAGCAGTTTTCACAGGGGGTCCCGGTCTAGGAATGGCTACACCTTC.

J is TRBJ2-5 and V is TRBV5-1; 8 bases map to TRBD1. The CDR3 is 14 residues long. J lost 3 bases, V lost 4 bases, and 5 bases had no gene match. CDR1 SGHRS and CDR2 YFSETQ come from the germline V gene. CDR3 DNA sequence: TGCGCCAGCAGCCTGGACAGGGCTGAAGAGACCCAGTACTTC. It is translated as CASSLDRAEETQYF.

This clone has only one observation. At one end the junction does not follow the germline gene, possibly because of a read error. The V and J genes are TRBV6-5 and TRBJ1-5, with 7 bases matching TRBD1. This CDR3 comprises 15 residues. Germline loops: CDR1 MNHEY, CDR2 SVGAGI. CDR3 protein: CASRYFRDSFQPQHF. The CDR3 DNA sequence: TGTGCCAGCAGATACTTCCGGGACAGTTTTCAGCCCCAGCATTTT.

In DNA, the CDR3 is TGTGCCAGCAGTCCTACTAGACAGGGGGCCGAAGGCTACACCTTC. Its protein product is CASSPTRQGAEGYTF. V and J are TRBV6-5 and TRBJ1-2; 10 bases fit TRBD1. Germline V gene lookup returns CDR1 MNHEY and CDR2 SVGAGI. This CDR3 is built from 15 residues. The V segment lost 5 bases and the J segment 8 bases; nucleotides outside the gene matches: 11.

This clone was observed a single time. The chain uses TRBV12-3 or TRBV12-4 and TRBJ1-2; TRBD1 aligns across 8 bases. V was clipped by 10 bases and J by 5 bases; unmatched bases: 6. This CDR3 is 12 amino acids long. The CDR3 nucleotides are TGTGCCACCAGGACAGGGAGGTATGGCTACACCTTC. Protein: CATRTGRYGYTF.

The rearrangement joins TRBV20-1 to TRBJ1-3; D might be TRBD1 (5 bases). Germline V gene lookup returns CDR1 DFQATT and CDR2 SNEGSKA (reference sequence). The CDR3 extends over 14 amino acids. V was shortened by 3 bases and J by 3 bases, with 12 bases between the two germline ends. CDR3 sequence (DNA): TGCAGTGCTAGTCCAGGGTTATATGGAAACACCATATATTTT. This encodes CSASPGLYGNTIYF.